One sample yielded the 10 T cell receptor beta chains listed below, sequenced in a study of CD8+ T cells in alopecia areata. Sequencing used cDNA as its template, made by extracting RNA and reverse transcribing it. The assay was immunoSEQ multiplex PCR, and TCRdb's table has in-frame clones only and misses some. The data show 150,000 to 200,000 clones, with around three fifths seen just once and 14% held by the top ten. The treatment: oral pan-JAK inhibitor, 5-10 mg twice daily. The source was CD4+ T cells sorted from blood, collected at week 24, from a patient treated with tofacitinib. Source of these receptors: a human donor with alopecia areata.

This clone was found a few times. The chain combines TRBV2 with TRBJ2-7; maybe TRBD2 (7 bases). Germline CDR1 reads SNHLY; CDR2 reads FYNNEI. The CDR3 covers 13 residues. Trimming stripped 1 base from V and 6 bases from J, with 10 bases between. The CDR3 here is CASSEVRGGEQYF. In DNA form, the CDR3 reads TGTGCCAGCAGTGAAGTGAGGGGGGGCGAGCAGTACTTC.

This clone was seen a handful of times. The chain is built from TRBV30 and TRBJ2-5; D possibly uses TRBD1 or TRBD2 (6 bases each). V was cut by 0 bases and J by 2 bases, with 10 bases left in between. This CDR3 spans 14 amino acids. CDR1 is GTSNPN and CDR2 is SVGIG in the germline V gene (reference sequence). In nucleotides, the CDR3 is TGTGCCTGGAGTGTCGTAGGGGGGCAAGAGACCCAGTACTTC. This codes for CAWSVVGGQETQYF.

V and J are TRBV4-1 and TRBJ1-5; D is possibly TRBD1 (6 bases). The V gene lost 2 bases and the J gene lost 5 bases, with 13 bases spanning the gap. The CDR3 runs 15 residues. Germline V gene lookup returns CDR1 MGHRA and CDR2 YSYEKL. Written as DNA, the CDR3 is TGCGCCAGCAGCCAACAGGGGCTCGGATATCAGCCCCAGCATTTT. Its protein product is CASSQQGLGYQPQHF.

This rearrangement joins TRBV7-8 to TRBJ2-4, with D uncertain. CDR3 size: 15 residues. Germline CDR1 is SGHVS and CDR2 is FQNEAQ. Trimming pared 2 bases from V and 1 base from J, leaving 9 bases between. The CDR3 protein is CASSLWGNAKNIQYF. The CDR3 DNA follows: TGTGCCAGCAGCTTATGGGGAAATGCCAAAAACATTCAGTACTTC.

This clone was seen just once. The V gene is TRBV29-1, the J gene TRBJ1-1; D not resolved. The CDR3 covers 11 residues. Germline V CDR1 and CDR2: SQVTM, ANQGSEA. Trimming took 6 bases from V and 7 from J, leaving 12 bases between them. The CDR3 region has the DNA TGCAGCGTCCAACACCTATATGAAGCTTTCTTT. It specifies CSVQHLYEAFF.

CDR3 protein: CASSPGLAERNNEQFF. In nucleotides, the CDR3 is TGTGCCAGCAGCCCGGGACTAGCGGAAAGAAACAATGAGCAGTTCTTC. The V gene is TRBV11-1, the J gene TRBJ2-1, with 11 bases aligning to TRBD2. V gave up 5 bases and J gave up 5 bases; unmatched junction bases: 8. The CDR3 covers 16 residues. Germline-derived CDR1 and CDR2 are SGHAT and FQDESV (reference sequence).

The rearrangement links TRBV9 to TRBJ2-4, with TRBD2 matching 7 bases. The CDR3 has 16 residues. The J segment lost 0 bases and the V segment lost 3 bases, leaving 6 bases of the junction unmatched. The germline V gene has CDR1 SGDLS and CDR2 YYNGEE. CDR3 coding DNA: TGTGCCAGCAGCGCAGCGGGGCATCTAGCCAAAAACATTCAGTACTTC. Its translation: CASSAAGHLAKNIQYF.

This clone has a single count. The rearrangement links TRBV9 to TRBJ2-2, with unresolved D. The germline CDR1 and CDR2 sequences are SGDLS and YYNGEE. This CDR3 has 13 amino acids. V was pared by 6 bases and J by 6 bases, with 12 bases between. The CDR3 DNA is TGTGCCAGCAACCTACCCCAATCCGGGGAGCTGTTTTTT. Translation: CASNLPQSGELFF.

V usage is TRBV29-1 and J usage is TRBJ1-1; D remains ambiguous. Trimming removed 6 bases at V and 1 base at J, with 15 bases between. In germline, CDR1 is SQVTM, CDR2 ANQGSEA. The CDR3 runs to 14 residues. The CDR3: CSVASGIRNTEAFF. The CDR3 DNA sequence: TGCAGCGTCGCGTCGGGGATCAGGAACACTGAAGCTTTCTTT. The full variable domain, completed using reference TRBV29-1 and TRBJ1-1, is SAVISQKPSRDICQRGTSLTIQCQVDSQVTMMFWYRQQPGQSLTLIATANQGSEATYESGFVIDKFPISRPNLTFSTLTVSNMSPEDSSIYLCSVASGIRNTEAFFGQGTRLTVV.

This chain joins TRBV19 and TRBJ1-5, with a tentative D call TRBD1 (5 bases). The V end lost 1 base, the J end lost 1 base, and 5 bases lay between the germline ends. This CDR3 contains 14 residues. The germline V gene encodes CDR1 LNHDA and CDR2 SQIVND (reference sequence). DNA for the CDR3: TGTGCCAGTAGTATAGGACAGAGCAATCAGCCCCAGCATTTT. As protein: CASSIGQSNQPQHF.